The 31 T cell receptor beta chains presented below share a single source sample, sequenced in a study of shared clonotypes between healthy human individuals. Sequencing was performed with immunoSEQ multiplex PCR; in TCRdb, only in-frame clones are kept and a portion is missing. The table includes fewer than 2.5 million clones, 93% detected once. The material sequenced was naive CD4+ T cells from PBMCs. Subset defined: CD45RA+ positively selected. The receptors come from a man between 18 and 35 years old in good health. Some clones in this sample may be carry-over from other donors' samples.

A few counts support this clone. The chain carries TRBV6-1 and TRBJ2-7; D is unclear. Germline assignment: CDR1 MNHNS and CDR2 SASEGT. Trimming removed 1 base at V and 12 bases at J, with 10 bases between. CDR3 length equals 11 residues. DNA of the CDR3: TGTGCCAGCAGTGAAGACGGAGTGCCGTACTTC. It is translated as CASSEDGVPYF.

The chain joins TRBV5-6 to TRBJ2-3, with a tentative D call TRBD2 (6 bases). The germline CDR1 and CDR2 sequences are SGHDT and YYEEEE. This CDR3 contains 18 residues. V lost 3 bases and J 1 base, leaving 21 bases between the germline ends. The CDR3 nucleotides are TGTGCCAGCAGCTGGAGTCGGGGCCTAGCGCTACGCACAGATACGCAGTATTTT. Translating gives CASSWSRGLALRTDTQYF.

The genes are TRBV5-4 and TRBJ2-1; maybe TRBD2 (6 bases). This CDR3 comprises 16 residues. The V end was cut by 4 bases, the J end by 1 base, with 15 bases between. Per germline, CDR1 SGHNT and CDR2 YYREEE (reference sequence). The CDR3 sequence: CASSPGGAGSYNEQFF. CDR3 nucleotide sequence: TGTGCCAGCAGCCCTGGAGGGGCAGGGTCCTACAATGAGCAGTTCTTC.

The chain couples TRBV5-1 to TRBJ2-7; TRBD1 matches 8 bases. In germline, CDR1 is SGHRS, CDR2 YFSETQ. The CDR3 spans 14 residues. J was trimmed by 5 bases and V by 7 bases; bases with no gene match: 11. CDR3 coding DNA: TGCGCCAGCCAGGGTACGGCAGGGGGCCACGAGCAGTACTTC. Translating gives CASQGTAGGHEQYF.

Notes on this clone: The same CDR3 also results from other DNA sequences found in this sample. CDR3 coding DNA: TGCAGCGTTGAAGGGGTTTTAGATGAGCAGTTCTTC. This sequence encodes CSVEGVLDEQFF. The rearrangement links TRBV29-1 to TRBJ2-1; no firm D call. Germline-derived CDR1 and CDR2 are SQVTM and ANQGSEA. Between the trimmed V and J ends, which lost 1 base and 8 bases, there was a span of 9 bases. The CDR3 runs 12 residues.

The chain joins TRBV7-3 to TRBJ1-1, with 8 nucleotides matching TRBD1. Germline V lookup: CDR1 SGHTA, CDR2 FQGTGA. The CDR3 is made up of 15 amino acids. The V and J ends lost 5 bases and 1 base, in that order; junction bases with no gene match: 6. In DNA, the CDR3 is TGTGCCAGCAGCCGAGGGACAGGCCGGAACACTGAAGCTTTCTTT. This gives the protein CASSRGTGRNTEAFF.

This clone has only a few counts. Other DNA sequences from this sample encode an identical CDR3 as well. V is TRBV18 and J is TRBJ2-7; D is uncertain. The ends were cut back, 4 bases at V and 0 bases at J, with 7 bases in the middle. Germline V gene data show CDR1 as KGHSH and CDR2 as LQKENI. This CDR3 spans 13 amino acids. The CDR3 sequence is CASSRQNSYEQYF. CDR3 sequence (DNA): TGTGCCAGCTCACGGCAGAACTCCTACGAGCAGTACTTC.

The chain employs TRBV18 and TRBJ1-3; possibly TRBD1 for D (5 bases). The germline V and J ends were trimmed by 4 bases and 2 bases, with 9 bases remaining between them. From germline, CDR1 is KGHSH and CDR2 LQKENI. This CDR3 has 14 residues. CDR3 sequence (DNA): TGTGCCAGCTCACTACAGGACACTGGAAACACCATATATTTT. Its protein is CASSLQDTGNTIYF. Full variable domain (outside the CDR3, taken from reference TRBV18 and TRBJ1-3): NAGVMQNPRHLVRRRGQEARLRCSPMKGHSHVYWYRQLPEEGLKFMVYLQKENIIDESGMPKERFSAEFPKEGPSILRIQQVVRGDSAAYFCASSLQDTGNTIYFGEGSWLTVV.

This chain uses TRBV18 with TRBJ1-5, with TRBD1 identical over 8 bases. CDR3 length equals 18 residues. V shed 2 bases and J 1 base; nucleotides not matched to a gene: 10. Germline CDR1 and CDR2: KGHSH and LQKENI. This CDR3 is CASSPDHRGGVSNQPQHF. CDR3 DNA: TGTGCCAGCTCACCAGACCACAGGGGGGGAGTGAGCAATCAGCCCCAGCATTTT.

The CDR3: CASSVIGTSGTGEQFF. CDR3 in DNA: TGTGCCAGCAGCGTCATAGGGACTAGCGGGACCGGTGAGCAGTTCTTC. The chain couples TRBV9 to TRBJ2-1; 13 bases are shared with TRBD2. Trimming cost V 2 bases and J 9 bases; bases outside gene matches: 8. CDR1 and CDR2 (germline): SGDLS, YYNGEE. CDR3 length: 16 amino acids.

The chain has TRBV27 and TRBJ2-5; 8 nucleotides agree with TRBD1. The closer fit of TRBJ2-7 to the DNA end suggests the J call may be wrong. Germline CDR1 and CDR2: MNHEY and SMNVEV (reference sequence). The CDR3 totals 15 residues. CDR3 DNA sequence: TGTGCCAGCAGTTTGGGACAGGCCAGCTCCTACGAGCAGTACTTC. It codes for CASSLGQASSYEQYF.

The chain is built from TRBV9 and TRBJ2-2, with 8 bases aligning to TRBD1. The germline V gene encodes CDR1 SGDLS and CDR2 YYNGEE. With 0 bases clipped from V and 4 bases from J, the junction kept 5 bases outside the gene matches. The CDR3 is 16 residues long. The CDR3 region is CASSVGVTGGTGELFF. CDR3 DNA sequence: TGTGCCAGCAGCGTAGGGGTAACAGGGGGCACCGGGGAGCTGTTTTTT.

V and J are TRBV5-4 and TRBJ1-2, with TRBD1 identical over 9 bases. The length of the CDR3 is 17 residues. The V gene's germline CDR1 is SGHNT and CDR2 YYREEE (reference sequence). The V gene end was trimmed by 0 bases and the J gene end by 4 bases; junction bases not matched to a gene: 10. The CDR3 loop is CASSLGGTGGSTYGYTF. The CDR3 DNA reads TGTGCCAGCAGCTTGGGCGGAACAGGGGGCTCTACCTATGGCTACACCTTC.

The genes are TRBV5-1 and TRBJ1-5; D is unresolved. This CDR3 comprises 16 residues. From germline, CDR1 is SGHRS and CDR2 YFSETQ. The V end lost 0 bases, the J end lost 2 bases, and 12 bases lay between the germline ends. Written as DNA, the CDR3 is TGCGCCAGCAGCTTGGGCGGTGTTACTGGCAATCAGCCCCAGCATTTT. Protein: CASSLGGVTGNQPQHF.

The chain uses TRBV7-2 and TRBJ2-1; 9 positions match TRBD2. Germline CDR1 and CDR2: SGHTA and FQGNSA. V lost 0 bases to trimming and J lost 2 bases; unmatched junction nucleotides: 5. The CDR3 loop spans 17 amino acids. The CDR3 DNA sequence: TGTGCCAGCAGCTTAGCGTCTCGACTAGCGGCCTACAATGAGCAGTTCTTC. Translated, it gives CASSLASRLAAYNEQFF.

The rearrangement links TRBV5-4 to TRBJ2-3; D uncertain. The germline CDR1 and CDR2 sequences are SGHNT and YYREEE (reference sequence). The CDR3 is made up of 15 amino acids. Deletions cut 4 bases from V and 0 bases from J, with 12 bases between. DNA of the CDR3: TGTGCCAGCAGCCTTGACTGGTTTAGCACAGATACGCAGTATTTT. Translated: CASSLDWFSTDTQYF.

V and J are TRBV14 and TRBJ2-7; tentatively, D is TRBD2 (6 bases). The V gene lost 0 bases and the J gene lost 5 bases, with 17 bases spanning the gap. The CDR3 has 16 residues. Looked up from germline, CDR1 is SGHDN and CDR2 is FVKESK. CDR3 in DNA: TGTGCCAGCAGCCAAGATTTTAGCGGAGCCTTTAACGAGCAGTACTTC. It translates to CASSQDFSGAFNEQYF.

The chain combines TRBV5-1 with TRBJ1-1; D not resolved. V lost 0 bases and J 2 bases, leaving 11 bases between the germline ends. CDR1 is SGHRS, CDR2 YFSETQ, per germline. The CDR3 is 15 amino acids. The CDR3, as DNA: TGCGCCAGCAGCTTGGTCTACCGGCCTAACACTGAAGCTTTCTTT. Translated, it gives CASSLVYRPNTEAFF.

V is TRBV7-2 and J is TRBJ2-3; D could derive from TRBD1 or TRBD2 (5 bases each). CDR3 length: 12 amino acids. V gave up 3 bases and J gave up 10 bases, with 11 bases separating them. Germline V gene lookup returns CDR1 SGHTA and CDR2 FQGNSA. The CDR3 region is CASSFPGTSQYF. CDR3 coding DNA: TGTGCCAGCAGCTTCCCCGGGACGTCGCAGTATTTT.

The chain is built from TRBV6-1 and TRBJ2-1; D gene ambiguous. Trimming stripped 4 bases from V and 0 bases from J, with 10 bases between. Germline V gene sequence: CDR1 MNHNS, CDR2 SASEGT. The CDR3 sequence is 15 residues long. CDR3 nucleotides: TGTGCCAGCAGTGTCACGCCCCCCTCCTACAATGAGCAGTTCTTC. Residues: CASSVTPPSYNEQFF.

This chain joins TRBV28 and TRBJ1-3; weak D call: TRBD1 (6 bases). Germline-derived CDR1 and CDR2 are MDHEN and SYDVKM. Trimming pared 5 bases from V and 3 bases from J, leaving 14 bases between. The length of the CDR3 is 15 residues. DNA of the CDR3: TGTGCCAGCAGTGGCGGGGGGCTAGGTGGAAACACCATATATTTT. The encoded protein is CASSGGGLGGNTIYF.

CDR3 nucleotides: TGTGCCAGCAGTCAACTGACCGAGCAGTTCTTC. Its translation is CASSQLTEQFF. The rearrangement links TRBV6-6 to TRBJ2-1; D is unresolved. V was cut by 5 bases and J by 10 bases, with 9 bases left in between. Looked up from germline, CDR1 is MNHNY and CDR2 is SVGAGI (reference sequence). The CDR3 has 11 residues.

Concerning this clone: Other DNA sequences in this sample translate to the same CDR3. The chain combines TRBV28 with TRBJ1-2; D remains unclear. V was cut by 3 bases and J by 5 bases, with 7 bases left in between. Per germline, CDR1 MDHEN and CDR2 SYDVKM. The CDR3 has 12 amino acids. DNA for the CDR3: TGTGCCAGCAGTTTCCGGCCTTATGGCTACACCTTC. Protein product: CASSFRPYGYTF.

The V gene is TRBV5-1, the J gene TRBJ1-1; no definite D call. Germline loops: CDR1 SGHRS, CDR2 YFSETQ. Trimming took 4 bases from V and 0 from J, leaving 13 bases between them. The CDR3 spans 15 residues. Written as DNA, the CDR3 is TGCGCCAGCAGCGAATACAGTTTCATGAACACTGAAGCTTTCTTT. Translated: CASSEYSFMNTEAFF.

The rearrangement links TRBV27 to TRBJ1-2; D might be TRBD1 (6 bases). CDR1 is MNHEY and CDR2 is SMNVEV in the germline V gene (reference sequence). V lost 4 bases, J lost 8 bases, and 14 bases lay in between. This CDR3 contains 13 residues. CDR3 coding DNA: TGTGCCAGCAGTTACTTACAGGGAGGGGGCTACACCTTC. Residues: CASSYLQGGGYTF.

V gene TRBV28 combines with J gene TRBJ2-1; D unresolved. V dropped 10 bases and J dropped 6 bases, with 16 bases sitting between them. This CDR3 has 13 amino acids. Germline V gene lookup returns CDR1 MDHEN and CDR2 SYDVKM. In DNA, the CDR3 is TGTGCCACCCAAGGATCTGGATTCAATGAGCAGTTCTTC. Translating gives CATQGSGFNEQFF.

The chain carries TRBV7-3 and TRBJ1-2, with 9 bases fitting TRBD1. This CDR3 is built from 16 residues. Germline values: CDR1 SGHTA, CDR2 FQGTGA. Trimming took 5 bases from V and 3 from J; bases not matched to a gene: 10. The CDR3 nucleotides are TGTGCCAGCAGCCCACAGGGGGCTACTCCCTACTATGGCTACACCTTC. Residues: CASSPQGATPYYGYTF. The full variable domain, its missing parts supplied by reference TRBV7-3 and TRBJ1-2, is GAGVSQTPSNKVTEKGKYVELRCDPISGHTALYWYRQSLGQGPEFLIYFQGTGAADDSGLPNDRFFAVRPEGSVSTLKIQRTERGDSAVYLCASSPQGATPYYGYTFGSGTRLTVV.

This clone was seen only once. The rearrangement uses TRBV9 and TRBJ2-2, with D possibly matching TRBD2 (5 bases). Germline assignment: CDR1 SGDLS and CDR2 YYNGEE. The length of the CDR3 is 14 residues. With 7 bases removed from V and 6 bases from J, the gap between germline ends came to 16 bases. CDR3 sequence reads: CASRPQEVPGELFF. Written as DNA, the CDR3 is TGTGCCAGCCGCCCCCAGGAGGTTCCCGGGGAGCTGTTTTTT.

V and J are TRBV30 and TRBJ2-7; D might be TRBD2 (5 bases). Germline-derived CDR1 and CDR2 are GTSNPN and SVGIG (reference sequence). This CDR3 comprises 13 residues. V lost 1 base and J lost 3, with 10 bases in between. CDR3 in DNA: TGTGCCTGGAGTGCGTCCGGGGTCTACGAGCAGTACTTC. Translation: CAWSASGVYEQYF.

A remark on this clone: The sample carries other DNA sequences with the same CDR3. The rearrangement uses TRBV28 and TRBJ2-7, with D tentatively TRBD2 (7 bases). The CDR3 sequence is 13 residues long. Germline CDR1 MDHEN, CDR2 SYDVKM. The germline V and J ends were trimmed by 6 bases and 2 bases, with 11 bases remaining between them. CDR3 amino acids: CASSRGGPYEQYF. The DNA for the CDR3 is TGTGCCAGCAGCCGCGGGGGCCCCTACGAGCAGTACTTC.

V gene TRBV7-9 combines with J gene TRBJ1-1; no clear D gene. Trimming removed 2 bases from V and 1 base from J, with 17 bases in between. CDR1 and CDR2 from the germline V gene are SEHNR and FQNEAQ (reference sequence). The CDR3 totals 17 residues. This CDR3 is CASSLRSLQRANTEAFF. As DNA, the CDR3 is TGTGCCAGCAGCTTAAGGTCCCTACAGAGGGCGAACACTGAAGCTTTCTTT.